The 14 T cell receptor beta chains below come from one sample, sequenced in a study of T cell responses to AZD1222 COVID-19 vaccine. Measured with immunoSEQ multiplex PCR; TCRdb has only the in-frame clones, and not every one. The sample has approximately 120,000 clones; 91% are singletons. Source: peripheral blood, taken on day 0 of AZD1222 vaccination. These receptors originate from an adult in good health.

V is TRBV10-1 and J is TRBJ2-1; 8 positions match TRBD2. CDR1 and CDR2 (germline): WNHNN, SYGVQD (reference sequence). The CDR3 is 14 residues long. J gave up 15 bases and V 3 bases, and 13 bases lay outside the gene matches. CDR3 in DNA: TGCGCCAGCAGTGATTTAGCGGGGCAATCTCCATTGTTCTTC. Its protein product is CASSDLAGQSPLFF.

This sequence joins TRBV9 and TRBJ1-1; D is possibly TRBD1 (5 bases). Germline CDR1 is SGDLS and CDR2 is YYNGEE. The V end lost 0 bases, the J end lost 3 bases, and 18 bases lay between the germline ends. CDR3 size: 17 residues. The CDR3 DNA is TGTGCCAGCAGCGTAGCTACGGGGTCCCCAGGGTACACTGAAGCTTTCTTT. Translation: CASSVATGSPGYTEAFF.

The chain links TRBV2 to TRBJ1-2; perhaps TRBD1 as D (5 bases). Trimming left V 6 bases short and J 4 bases short, with 15 bases between. The CDR3 sequence is 14 residues long. CDR1 SNHLY and CDR2 FYNNEI come from the germline V gene. The DNA of the CDR3 is TGTGCCAGCAGGAGGGGAGACCGTACCTATGGCTACACCTTC. This gives the protein CASRRGDRTYGYTF.

V gene TRBV5-1 combines with J gene TRBJ2-7; D might be TRBD1 (5 bases). This CDR3 spans 13 amino acids. V lost 0 bases to trimming and J lost 5 bases, with 9 bases between them. In germline, CDR1 is SGHRS, CDR2 YFSETQ. The chain's CDR3 is CASSLGRADEQYF. The CDR3 bases are TGCGCCAGCAGCTTGGGCAGGGCCGACGAGCAGTACTTC.

V gene TRBV3-1 (or the pseudogene TRBV3-2) combines with J gene TRBJ1-1; weak D call: TRBD1 (6 bases). Germline V CDR1 and CDR2: LGHDT, YNNKEL (reference sequence). The CDR3 covers 16 residues. V was shortened by 4 bases and J by 5 bases, with 20 bases between the two germline ends. The CDR3 nucleotides read TGTGCCAGCAGCCGGGGGGAGACAGGCGGCTTGACTGAAGCTTTCTTT. Its protein product is CASSRGETGGLTEAFF.

The chain is built from TRBV5-3 and TRBJ1-2; possible D gene TRBD1, 6 bases. Being an ORF, TRBV5-3 has a function that is uncertain. CDR3 length equals 16 residues. Trimming removed 4 bases at V and 1 base at J, with 17 bases between. The CDR3 sequence is CARSLFQGGCNYGYTF. Here the CDR3 DNA reads TGTGCCAGAAGCCTATTTCAAGGGGGTTGTAACTATGGCTACACCTTC.

The rearrangement joins TRBV6-2 or TRBV6-3 to TRBJ2-1; TRBD2 matches at 7 bases. The CDR3 length is 12 residues. The germline gives CDR1 MNHEY, CDR2 SVGEGT. The V gene end was trimmed by 4 bases and the J gene end by 7 bases; junction bases not matched to a gene: 1. The CDR3 bases are TGTGCCAGCAGTTGGGGGGGTAATGAGCAGTTCTTC. Its protein product is CASSWGGNEQFF.

The DNA of the CDR3 is TGTGCCAGCCTCCGGGACAGGGGGCAAGAGCAGTTCTTC. Protein sequence: CASLRDRGQEQFF. This chain links TRBV2 with TRBJ2-1; TRBD1 matches at 12 bases. J gave up 10 bases and V 8 bases, and 6 bases lay outside the gene matches. The CDR3 sequence is 13 residues long. Germline CDR1 SNHLY, CDR2 FYNNEI.

This chain connects TRBV1 to TRBJ1-1. TRBV1 is flagged as a pseudogene. This CDR3 has 17 residues. CDR3 bases: TGCACCAGCAGCCAAGATCGGGGCTCCAAGCGGGACACTGAAGCTTTCTTT. Protein product: CTSSQDRGSKRDTEAFF.

The chain has TRBV4-1 and TRBJ1-5, with 7 bases that match TRBD1. Per germline, CDR1 MGHRA and CDR2 YSYEKL. V trimming: 2 bases; J trimming: 0 bases; junction bases outside the gene matches: 4. The CDR3 loop spans 16 amino acids. The CDR3 DNA reads as TGCGCCAGCAGCCAAAGGGACAGCTATAGCAATCAGCCCCAGCATTTT. The encoded protein is CASSQRDSYSNQPQHF.

CDR3: CASSDQGRGGYEQYF. CDR3 DNA sequence: TGTGCCAGCAGCGACCAGGGTCGAGGGGGCTACGAGCAGTACTTC. J is TRBJ2-7 and V is TRBV5-4; D perhaps matches TRBD1 (6 bases). Per germline, CDR1 SGHNT and CDR2 YYREEE (reference sequence). The V gene lost 4 bases and the J gene lost 3 bases, with 17 bases spanning the gap. CDR3 size: 15 residues.

About this clone itself: Other DNA sequences of this sample code for an identical CDR3. The chain joins TRBV7-2 to TRBJ1-5, with D hard to call. Trimming cost V 1 base and J 6 bases, with 4 bases left between them. Germline CDR1 reads SGHTA; CDR2 reads FQGNSA. The CDR3 is 12 amino acids. The CDR3: CASSLDRQPQHF. For the CDR3, the DNA is TGTGCCAGCAGCTTAGATCGTCAGCCCCAGCATTTT.

Here the CDR3 reads CASSLYYEAEAFF. Here the CDR3 DNA reads TGTGCCAGCAGCTTATATTACGAAGCTGAAGCTTTCTTT. V is TRBV7-2 and J is TRBJ1-1; D ambiguous. V lost 2 bases to trimming and J lost 6 bases, with 10 bases between them. The germline gives CDR1 SGHTA, CDR2 FQGNSA. This CDR3 region has 13 residues.

V and J are TRBV6-1 and TRBJ2-5; D possibly corresponds to TRBD1 (6 bases). CDR3 size: 14 residues. Germline V gives CDR1 MNHNS, CDR2 SASEGT. The V and J ends lost 3 bases and 4 bases respectively, with 12 bases between them. CDR3 loop: CASSDRGSGETQYF. The CDR3, as DNA: TGTGCCAGCAGTGACAGGGGATCCGGAGAGACCCAGTACTTC.